What follows are 20 T cell receptor beta chains derived from one specimen sequenced in a study of blood T cell repertoires in COVID-19. Here immunoSEQ multiplex PCR was the method, and the copy in TCRdb shows in-frame clones only, minus some. The sample records approximately 76,000 clones, 86% being singletons. The sequenced material came from peripheral blood. All receptors come from an elderly man in a cohort sampled during active COVID-19.

The rearrangement uses TRBV29-1 and TRBJ2-2; TRBD1 matches 8 bases. Germline V gives CDR1 SQVTM, CDR2 ANQGSEA. This CDR3 has 14 amino acids. J was trimmed by 0 bases and V by 7 bases; bases with no gene match: 4. CDR3 residues: CSAGQGANTGELFF. The CDR3 nucleotides are TGCAGCGCCGGACAGGGTGCGAACACCGGGGAGCTGTTTTTT.

V is TRBV25-1 and J is TRBJ2-5; 9 bases match TRBD1. The germline V gene encodes CDR1 MGHDK and CDR2 SYGVNS. The ends lost 5 bases at V and 2 bases at J; junction bases unmatched: 9. The CDR3 spans 16 residues. In nucleotides, the CDR3 is TGTGCCAGCAGTCGGCCGGGACAGGGTGCACAAGAGACCCAGTACTTC. Translation gives CASSRPGQGAQETQYF. The variable domain in full, completed from reference TRBV25-1 and TRBJ2-5, reads EADIYQTPRYLVIGTGKKITLECSQTMGHDKMYWYQQDPGMELHLIHYSYGVNSTEKGDLSSESTVSRIRTEHFPLTLESARPSHTSQYLCASSRPGQGAQETQYFGPGTRLLVL.

The rearrangement links TRBV6-5 to TRBJ1-1; 9 positions agree with TRBD1. V was pared by 6 bases and J by 1 base, with 6 bases of the junction left unmatched. From germline, CDR1 is MNHEY and CDR2 SVGAGI. The CDR3 covers 15 residues. CDR3 region: CASSNRGRWNTEAFF. In DNA, the CDR3 is TGTGCCAGCAGCAACAGGGGGCGCTGGAACACTGAAGCTTTCTTT.

The chain employs TRBV10-2 and TRBJ1-6; D possibly corresponds to TRBD1 (6 bases). The CDR3 sequence is 14 residues long. Looked up from germline, CDR1 is WSHSY and CDR2 is SAAADI. Trimming removed 6 bases at V and 8 bases at J, with 14 bases between. CDR3 amino acids: CASRRAGADSPLHF. The CDR3 DNA follows: TGCGCCAGCAGGCGGGCGGGGGCCGATTCACCCCTCCACTTT.

The chain couples TRBV28 to TRBJ1-1; possibly TRBD1 for D (5 bases). CDR1 and CDR2 from the germline V gene are MDHEN and SYDVKM. The V end was cut by 4 bases, the J end by 4 bases, with 13 bases between. This CDR3 has 14 residues. The CDR3 loop is CASSWGSVFTEAFF. The CDR3 DNA sequence: TGTGCCAGCAGTTGGGGCAGCGTCTTCACTGAAGCTTTCTTT.

This clone occurred once. This rearrangement joins TRBV4-1 to TRBJ1-3, with a tentative D call TRBD1 (5 bases). The length of the CDR3 is 17 residues. V gave up 6 bases and J gave up 4 bases, with 22 bases separating them. The germline gives CDR1 MGHRA, CDR2 YSYEKL. The CDR3 region has the DNA TGCGCCAGCAGTCCCCCACCCAGGGTTCTCGGCGGAAACACCATATATTTT. This gives the protein CASSPPPRVLGGNTIYF.

This clone came up once. The rearrangement links TRBV28 to TRBJ2-1, with unresolved D. V dropped 3 bases and J dropped 8 bases, with 8 bases sitting between them. This CDR3 is built from 12 residues. Per germline, CDR1 MDHEN and CDR2 SYDVKM. CDR3 sequence reads: CASSFLFYEQFF. CDR3 DNA: TGTGCCAGCAGTTTCCTGTTCTATGAGCAGTTCTTC.

The gene calls are TRBV7-2 and TRBJ2-7, with 10 bases matching TRBD1. V was clipped by 5 bases and J by 1 base; unmatched bases: 5. Germline lookup yields CDR1 SGHTA and CDR2 FQGNSA. This CDR3 has 15 amino acids. CDR3: CASSPGQGESYEQYV. CDR3 nucleotides: TGTGCCAGCAGCCCCGGACAGGGGGAGTCCTACGAGCAGTACGTC.

This clone was seen only a few times. The chain joins TRBV28 to TRBJ1-6, with 10 bases lining up with TRBD1. Germline V gene data show CDR1 as MDHEN and CDR2 as SYDVKM. This CDR3 has 15 residues. V shed 4 bases and J 7 bases; nucleotides not matched to a gene: 4. CDR3 sequence reads: CASSSRTGGNSPLHF. The CDR3 nucleotides read TGTGCCAGCAGTTCGCGGACAGGGGGAAATTCACCCCTCCACTTT.

The gene calls are TRBV7-3 and TRBJ2-3; TRBD2 aligns across 8 bases. V shed 5 bases and J 2 bases; nucleotides not matched to a gene: 6. CDR1 SGHTA and CDR2 FQGTGA come from the germline V gene. CDR3 length: 15 residues. The CDR3 nucleotides read TGTGCCAGCAGCAAACTAGCGGCCCACACAGATACGCAGTATTTT. Translation gives CASSKLAAHTDTQYF.

This clone was seen once. The J gene is TRBJ1-5, the V gene TRBV4-3, with a weak D call TRBD1 (6 bases). Germline CDR1 LGHNA, CDR2 YSLEER. The CDR3 consists of 15 residues. The V gene lost 0 bases and the J gene lost 7 bases, with 13 bases spanning the gap. The CDR3 coding sequence is TGCGCCAGCAGCCAAGAGGGGGGGGCGAGGCAGCCCCAGCATTTT. The encoded protein is CASSQEGGARQPQHF.

This clone was seen once. The J gene is TRBJ1-2, the V gene TRBV5-6, with a weak D call TRBD1 (5 bases). The CDR3 covers 14 residues. Trimming took off 2 bases at V and 0 bases at J, with 8 bases between the two ends. CDR1 and CDR2 (germline): SGHDT, YYEEEE. DNA of the CDR3: TGTGCCAGCAGCTTAGGGGAAGCTAACTATGGCTACACCTTC. This translates into CASSLGEANYGYTF.

This chain connects TRBV18 to TRBJ1-1; D not certain. Germline values: CDR1 KGHSH, CDR2 LQKENI. The CDR3 totals 16 residues. V was shortened by 2 bases and J by 2 bases, with 15 bases between the two germline ends. CDR3 bases: TGTGCCAGCTCACCAACCATAGGCCAGGAAAACACTGAAGCTTTCTTT. This codes for CASSPTIGQENTEAFF.

V gene TRBV30 combines with J gene TRBJ1-3, with D maybe TRBD1 (5 bases). Germline V gene sequence: CDR1 GTSNPN, CDR2 SVGIG (reference sequence). There are 13 residues in the CDR3. V gave up 7 bases and J gave up 4 bases, with 14 bases separating them. The CDR3 DNA follows: TGTGCCTCACAGGAAAAATGGGGAAACACCATATATTTT. Translating it yields CASQEKWGNTIYF. Full variable domain (outside the CDR3, taken from reference TRBV30 and TRBJ1-3): SQTIHQWPATLVQPVGSPLSLECTVEGTSNPNLYWYRQAAGRGLQLLFYSVGIGQISSEVPQNLSASRPQDRQFILSSKKLLLSDSGFYLCASQEKWGNTIYFGEGSWLTVV.

J is TRBJ1-1 and V is TRBV19, with TRBD1 matching 8 bases. CDR1 is LNHDA and CDR2 is SQIVND in the germline V gene (reference sequence). V lost 7 bases, J lost 1 base, and 8 bases stayed unmatched. The CDR3 spans 15 residues. CDR3 protein: CASTVDRVANTEAFF. Written as DNA, the CDR3 is TGTGCCAGTACGGTGGACAGGGTGGCGAACACTGAAGCTTTCTTT.

V gene TRBV5-1 combines with J gene TRBJ2-2; 9 nucleotides align to TRBD2. Germline loops: CDR1 SGHRS, CDR2 YFSETQ. V lost 0 bases, J lost 4 bases, and 7 bases stayed unmatched. This CDR3 has 17 residues. Here the CDR3 reads CASSLGASGATTGELFF. CDR3 DNA sequence: TGCGCCAGCAGCTTGGGGGCTAGCGGGGCCACCACCGGGGAGCTGTTTTTT. Based on the CDR3 plus reference TRBV5-1 and TRBJ2-2, the full variable domain is KAGVTQTPRYLIKTRGQQVTLSCSPISGHRSVSWYQQTPGQGLQFLFEYFSETQRNKGNFPGRFSGRQFSNSRSEMNVSTLELGDSALYLCASSLGASGATTGELFFGEGSRLTVL.

The chain carries TRBV10-3 and TRBJ1-1; no firm D call. CDR3 length: 12 amino acids. V was clipped by 3 bases and J by 8 bases, with 10 bases between them. Germline V CDR1 and CDR2: ENHRY, SYGVKD. The DNA of the CDR3 is TGTGCCATCAGTGACACACCGGGGGAAGCTTTCTTT. Translated: CAISDTPGEAFF.

The chain couples TRBV16 to TRBJ1-5; 7 nucleotides align to TRBD1. The CDR3 contains 14 residues. Unmatched junction bases numbered 7, after V lost 4 bases and J lost 7 bases. CDR1 KGHSY and CDR2 FQNENV come from the germline V gene. The CDR3 coding sequence is TGTGCCAGCAGCCGACAGGGTTCAGGCCAGCCCCAGCATTTT. Translated: CASSRQGSGQPQHF.

The V gene is TRBV5-6, the J gene TRBJ1-2, with D hard to call. The V gene's germline CDR1 is SGHDT and CDR2 YYEEEE. V was clipped by 6 bases and J by 1 base, with 13 bases between them. The CDR3 runs 14 residues. The chain's CDR3 is CASTLGPSNYGYTF. For the CDR3, the DNA is TGTGCCAGCACCCTTGGTCCGAGTAACTATGGCTACACCTTC.

The V and J genes are TRBV2 and TRBJ2-7, with D possibly matching TRBD2 (6 bases). The CDR3 loop spans 16 amino acids. V was pared by 0 bases and J by 4 bases, with 16 bases between. Germline values: CDR1 SNHLY, CDR2 FYNNEI. The CDR3 nucleotides are TGTGCCAGCAGTGAAGCGTCGATGGAGGGATATTACGAGCAGTACTTC. Protein: CASSEASMEGYYEQYF.